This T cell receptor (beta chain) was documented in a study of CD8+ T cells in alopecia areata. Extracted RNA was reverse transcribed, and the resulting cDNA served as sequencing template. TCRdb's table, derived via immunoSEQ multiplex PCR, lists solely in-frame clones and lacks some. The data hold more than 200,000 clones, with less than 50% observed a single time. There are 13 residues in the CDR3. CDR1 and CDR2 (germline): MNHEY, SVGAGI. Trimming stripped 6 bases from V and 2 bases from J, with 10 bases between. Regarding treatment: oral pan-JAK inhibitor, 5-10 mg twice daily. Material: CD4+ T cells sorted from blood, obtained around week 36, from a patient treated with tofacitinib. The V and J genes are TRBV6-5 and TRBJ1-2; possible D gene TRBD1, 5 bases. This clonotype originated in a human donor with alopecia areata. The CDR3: CASSRGRNYGYTF. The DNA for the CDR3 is TGTGCCAGCAGCCGGGGACGGAACTATGGCTACACCTTC.